This T cell receptor (beta chain) comes out of a study of beta chain features in type 1 diabetes. In the study overall: Taken together, all samples contributed some 100 million examined sorted cells.

Broader study findings: PCR might show a preference for shorter templates, equally across patients and controls. Moderate but significant shortening of TCRB CDR3s was recorded in all four CD4+ subsets from Type 1 diabetes patients. A greater similarity of naive, central memory and Treg TCRB repertoires was seen among patients than among healthy donors.

This clone was found a few times. Its antigen remains unidentified. Investigators reverse transcribed all isolated RNA, so they sequenced expressed TCRB transcripts. Clones were sequenced by immunoSEQ multiplex PCR, and TCRdb holds only the in-frame ones, with some missing. Among approximately 250,000 clones listed, roughly 16% were seen once. What was sequenced was naive CD4+ T cells from blood. This clonotype originated in a man younger than 45 with type 1 diabetes.

For the CDR3, the DNA is TGCGCCAGCAGCCAAGATTACCAGCGGGCTTGGAGTGAGCAGTTCTTC. Residues: CASSQDYQRAWSEQFF. The chain is built from TRBV4-3 and TRBJ2-1; D perhaps matches TRBD2 (6 bases). This CDR3 contains 16 residues. CDR1 is LGHNA and CDR2 is YSLEER in the germline V gene. V was shortened by 0 bases and J by 9 bases, with 18 bases between the two germline ends.